The 14 T cell receptor beta chains below all came from one sample that was sequenced in a study of T cells in Graves' hyperthyroidism and ophthalmopathy. The CDR3 regions of TCR beta were amplified from RNA transcripts. First-round RT-PCR targeting the TCR CDR3 was performed with the HTBI primer set. TCRdb reprocessed the multiplex PCR reads via MiXCR and lists one record per CDR3 protein. The sample contains more than 300,000 distinct CDR3 sequences, approximately 13% of which appear only once. Material: blood. These receptors all come from a woman aged 25-40 years with Graves' hyperthyroidism.

This clonotype occurred many times. This chain joins TRBV2 and TRBJ2-3; 7 nucleotides align to TRBD1. V shed 6 bases, J shed 3 bases, and the junction held 6 bases outside the gene matches. This CDR3 has 14 amino acids. CDR1 SNHLY and CDR2 FYNNEI come from the germline V gene. CDR3 bases: TGTGCCAGCAGGAGAGGGACAGAAACAGATACGCAGTATTTT. This translates into CASRRGTETDTQYF.

This clonotype has at least ten counts. The chain joins TRBV28 to TRBJ2-7; TRBD1 agrees at 7 bases. Germline assignment: CDR1 MDHEN and CDR2 SYDVKM. The CDR3 contains 12 residues. V trimming: 8 bases; J trimming: 3 bases; junction bases outside the gene matches: 4. DNA of the CDR3: TGTGCCAGCGGGACAGTTTACTACGAGCAGTACTTC. It encodes CASGTVYYEQYF. The variable domain in full, with the rest retrieved from reference TRBV28 and TRBJ2-7, is DVKVTQSSRYLVKRTGEKVFLECVQDMDHENMFWYRQDPGLGLRLIYFSYDVKMKEKGDIPEGYSVSREKKERFSLILESASTNQTSMYLCASGTVYYEQYFGPGTRLTVT.

Comment on this clonotype: A junction end diverges from the germline sequence, so it may reflect a read error. This sequence joins TRBV13 and TRBJ2-1; TRBD1 matches 8 bases. Germline CDR1 is PRHDT and CDR2 is FYEKMQ (reference sequence). CDR3 length: 16 residues. In DNA form, the CDR3 reads TGTGCCAGCACAACCAACCAGGGGGCCGTTGCCAATGAGCAGCTCTTC. Its protein product is CASTTNQGAVANEQLF.

There are many counts of this clonotype. The CDR3 loop is CASSLVSSGRLEMQYF. In nucleotides, the CDR3 is TGCGCCAGCAGCTTGGTTTCTAGCGGGAGATTAGAGATGCAGTATTTT. V usage is TRBV5-1 and J usage is TRBJ2-3, with 10 bases aligning to TRBD2. Trimming cost V 0 bases and J 11 bases; bases outside gene matches: 12. The length of the CDR3 is 16 residues. The germline V gene has CDR1 SGHRS and CDR2 YFSETQ.

This clonotype was observed at least ten times. The chain carries TRBV20-1 and TRBJ2-3; no clear D. Trimming removed 6 bases from V and 2 bases from J, with 9 bases in between. The CDR3 contains 12 residues. Germline V gene sequence: CDR1 DFQATT, CDR2 SNEGSKA (reference sequence). Here the CDR3 reads CSATGSTDTQYF. The CDR3 nucleotides are TGCAGTGCCACCGGGTCCACAGATACGCAGTATTTT.

This clonotype appeared a few times. The J gene is TRBJ2-3, the V gene TRBV6-2 or TRBV6-3; 9 bases line up with TRBD2. The CDR3 runs 15 residues. Germline V gives CDR1 MNHEY, CDR2 SVGEGT. V gave up 2 bases and J gave up 4 bases; unmatched junction bases: 4. The DNA for the CDR3 is TGTGCCAGCAGTTACAGGGCGGGAGGGCCAGATACGCAGTATTTT. Its translation is CASSYRAGGPDTQYF.

The genes are TRBV7-8 and TRBJ1-2; D possibly corresponds to TRBD1 (6 bases). Looked up from germline, CDR1 is SGHVS and CDR2 is FQNEAQ. V was shortened by 5 bases and J by 4 bases, with 11 bases between the two germline ends. CDR3 length: 13 amino acids. DNA of the CDR3: TGTGCCAGCAGCGCCGGACAGACCTATGGCTACACCTTC. Translating gives CASSAGQTYGYTF.

The table lists this clonotype with a few counts. Just one base apart from a much larger clone, this may be a read error. This CDR3 is missing its conserved last phenylalanine or tryptophan, likely due to a read error. This chain joins TRBV28 and TRBJ1-1, with 7 bases fitting TRBD1. The trim removed 5 bases at V and 4 bases at J, leaving 7 bases unmatched. The CDR3 runs 14 residues. Germline V lookup: CDR1 MDHEN, CDR2 SYDVKM. The CDR3 loop reads CASSTSPGGTEAFS. The DNA for the CDR3 is TGTGCCAGCAGTACGAGTCCAGGGGGCACTGAAGCTTTCTCT.

The sample holds many counts of this clonotype. The germline gene is not matched at one end of the junction; a read error may be the cause. The chain joins TRBV6-1 to TRBJ1-5; tentatively, D is TRBD1 (6 bases). Germline CDR1 is MNHNS and CDR2 is SASEGT. CDR3 length: 13 amino acids. The DNA for the CDR3 is TGTGCCAGCAGGGAAGGGACACATCAGCCCCAGCATTTT. Encoded protein: CASREGTHQPQHF.

The table lists this clonotype with many counts. The chain combines TRBV12-3 or TRBV12-4 with TRBJ2-1; D possibly uses TRBD1 or TRBD2 (5 bases each). Trimming pared 5 bases from V and 7 bases from J, leaving 15 bases between. The CDR3 extends over 14 amino acids. CDR3 DNA sequence: TGTGCCAGCAGTGACAGCGGAACCCCAAATGAGCAGTTCTTC. This encodes CASSDSGTPNEQFF.

The CDR3 nucleotides read TGTGCCTGGAGGGCAGACAGATCAGGCTATGGCTACACCTTC. Translating it yields CAWRADRSGYGYTF. The rearrangement uses TRBV30 and TRBJ1-2, with TRBD1 as a possible D gene (5 bases). Germline CDR1 reads GTSNPN; CDR2 reads SVGIG (reference sequence). V was pared by 3 bases and J by 4 bases, with 15 bases between. The CDR3 contains 14 residues.

Only a few counts were recorded for this clonotype. The chain joins TRBV20-1 to TRBJ1-5, with D possibly being TRBD1 (5 bases). Germline V CDR1 and CDR2: DFQATT, SNEGSKA (reference sequence). V shed 3 bases and J shed 7 bases, with 10 bases lying between them. The CDR3 runs to 12 residues. In DNA, the CDR3 is TGCAGTGCTAGGTCCGGGGACCAGCCCCAGCATTTT. As protein: CSARSGDQPQHF.

This clonotype occurred many times. The chain links TRBV11-3 to TRBJ2-1; D is unclear. Trimming removed 1 base from V and 1 base from J, with 8 bases in between. The CDR3 length is 15 residues. Germline lookup yields CDR1 SGHNT and CDR2 YENEEA. The CDR3 is CASSLVQRSYNEQFF. The DNA of the CDR3 is TGTGCCAGCAGCTTAGTACAGCGATCCTACAATGAGCAGTTCTTC.

Note on this clonotype: Its ends do not fully match the called genes, so a read error is possible. The chain carries TRBV19 and TRBJ2-7; unclear D gene. Per germline, CDR1 LNHDA and CDR2 SQIVND (reference sequence). The CDR3 length is 15 residues. The CDR3 nucleotides read TGTGCCAGTGGTATAGAGCTCGTATTGTACTACGAGCAGTACTTC. Amino acid sequence: CASGIELVLYYEQYF.